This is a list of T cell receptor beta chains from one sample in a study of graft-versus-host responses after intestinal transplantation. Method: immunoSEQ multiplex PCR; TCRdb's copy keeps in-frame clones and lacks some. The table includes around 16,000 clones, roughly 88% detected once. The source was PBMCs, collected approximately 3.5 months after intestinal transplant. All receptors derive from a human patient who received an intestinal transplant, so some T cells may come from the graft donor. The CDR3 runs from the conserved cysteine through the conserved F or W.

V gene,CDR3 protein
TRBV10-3,CAISESGYEQYF
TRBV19,CASSRVSVSNQPQHF
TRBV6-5,CASSQTGYLQETQYF
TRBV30,CAWSDPSGVAGVTDTQYF
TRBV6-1,CASSLERAFF
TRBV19,CASNQGNQPQHF
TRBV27,CASSLSESSLYYNEQFF
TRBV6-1,CASSESIADLYEQYF
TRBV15,CATSRAWTYEQYF
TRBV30,CAWSGPYEQYF
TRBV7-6,CASSLTGVRGTSSGNTIYF
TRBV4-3,CASSQGTGRTGELFF
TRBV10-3,CAISPGQGLSLHF
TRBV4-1,CASSQDGGYEQYF
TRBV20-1,CSAKHQETQYF
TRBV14,CASSQGRFQPQHF
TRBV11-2,CASIGSMGSNYEQYF
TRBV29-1,CSVEDSGSSYEQYF
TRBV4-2,CASSQGVRAEAFF
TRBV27,CASSPPGLAGSGELFF
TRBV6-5,CASSGTGSTGEAFF
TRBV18,CASSPSTGFVWYF
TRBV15,CATSTLDYGWYGEQFF
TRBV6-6,CASSHQGWTEAFF
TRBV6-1,CASSEKRGTEAFF
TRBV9,CASSVTNIPDWGLTGELFF
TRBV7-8,CASSLELAGLVYNEQFF
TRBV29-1,CSVERFPSSYNEQFF
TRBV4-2,CASSGRRQGASSYNSPLHF
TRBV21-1,CASSNTGIPDSGQRFGKLFF
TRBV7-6,CASSLSELDLTFF
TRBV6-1,CASSESGGDYEQYF
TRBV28,CASSYGFYGYTF
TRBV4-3,CASSQDLGRDYEQYF
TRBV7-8,CASSLMGQGSYEQYF
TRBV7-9,CASSLGLEETQYF
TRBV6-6,CASSYATSGYNEQFF
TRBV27,CASSEVALGDVDTGELFF
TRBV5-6,CASSLGQGITEAFF
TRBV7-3,CASSLPQGAYGYTF
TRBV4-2,CASSQDRQGLYGYTF
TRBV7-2,CASSLEPSGMGIQYF
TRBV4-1,CASSIRPRIGTTGYTF
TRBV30,CAWTSGRAKKTDTQYF
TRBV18,CASSPGETQYF
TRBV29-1,CSVLGGRTDTQCF
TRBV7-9,CASSSGAGTGGLSSYEQYF